The clone carrying this T cell receptor beta chain was observed a handful of times. Its antigen is not known. This specimen comes from a study of T-cell memory formation after mild COVID-19. Study-wide background: In these data, TCR clusters were largely donor specific.

In TCRdb, the 5' RACE reads were re-called with MiXCR into one record per CDR3 protein. The repertoire includes 540,000 or so distinct CDR3 sequences, roughly 20% of them detected once, and 9.5% to 15% sits in the top ten. Germline V gives CDR1 LGHDT, CDR2 YNNKEL (reference sequence). The V end was cut by 6 bases, the J end by 6 bases, with 14 bases between. The CDR3 has 13 residues. Findings and limits, study-wide: Clones shrinking between day 15 and 85 showed a balanced CD4/CD8 split, and those that grew later tilted toward CD4+.

Sequencing used PBMCs or a T cell subset sorted from them (not recorded which). The V gene is TRBV3-1, the J gene TRBJ1-2, with no clear D. The receptor comes from an adult woman who had mild COVID-19 (a few samples of this study predate the infection). Cell type and time point are not known. DNA of the CDR3: TGTGCCAGCAGACGTTCAGTGGAGAATGGCTACACCTTC. This sequence encodes CASRRSVENGYTF.